The 32 T cell receptor beta chains below all came from one sample that was sequenced in a study of shared clonotypes between healthy human individuals. Some clones are missing from TCRdb's copy, which holds only in-frame ones; the method was immunoSEQ multiplex PCR. The sample lists some 980,000 clones, 70% to 85% occurring once. Sequenced: memory CD4+ T cells sorted from blood. Stated subset: CD45RA-negative fraction. Source of these receptors: a man aged 18 to 35 in good health.

J is TRBJ2-5 and V is TRBV27; D may be TRBD1 or TRBD2 (5 bases each). CDR3 length: 13 amino acids. V was trimmed by 6 bases and J by 3 bases, leaving 11 bases between them. Germline V gene sequence: CDR1 MNHEY, CDR2 SMNVEV (reference sequence). The CDR3 DNA reads as TGTGCCAGCAGGCCACTAGGGGAAGAGACCCAGTACTTC. It yields the protein CASRPLGEETQYF.

The chain links TRBV19 to TRBJ1-1; the D gene is possibly TRBD1 (6 bases). V lost 4 bases, J lost 4 bases, and 25 bases lay in between. The germline V gene has CDR1 LNHDA and CDR2 SQIVND (reference sequence). CDR3 length equals 18 residues. CDR3 bases: TGTGCCAGTAGTAGTTCGGGACATCAAATTCGGTGGGTCACTGAAGCTTTCTTT. This sequence encodes CASSSSGHQIRWVTEAFF.

This clone was seen once. The chain links TRBV5-4 to TRBJ2-7, with D possibly matching TRBD1 (5 bases). Germline-derived CDR1 and CDR2 are SGHNT and YYREEE (reference sequence). There are 13 residues in the CDR3. V lost 3 bases to trimming and J lost 6 bases, with 13 bases between them. The CDR3 reads CASSSETGSEQYF. The CDR3 bases are TGTGCCAGCAGCTCGGAAACAGGTTCCGAGCAGTACTTC.

The chain carries TRBV5-1 and TRBJ2-7, with 7 bases lining up with TRBD1. Germline V gene data show CDR1 as SGHRS and CDR2 as YFSETQ. V lost 4 bases to trimming and J lost 2 bases; unmatched junction nucleotides: 3. This CDR3 is 13 amino acids long. Written as DNA, the CDR3 is TGCGCCAGCAGCAAGGGGGCAACCTACGAGCAGTACTTC. Translating gives CASSKGATYEQYF.

The V gene is TRBV9, the J gene TRBJ2-1; no clear D. Germline assignment: CDR1 SGDLS and CDR2 YYNGEE. There are 15 residues in the CDR3. V lost 1 base and J lost 0, with 8 bases in between. This CDR3 is CASSVRASSYNEQFF. The CDR3 DNA is TGTGCCAGCAGCGTAAGGGCTAGCTCCTACAATGAGCAGTTCTTC.

The chain is built from TRBV6-1 and TRBJ2-2; D is undetermined. CDR1 is MNHNS, CDR2 SASEGT, per germline. The CDR3 has 14 residues. Deletions cut 7 bases from V and 5 bases from J, with 14 bases between. CDR3 residues: CASIPGLGTGELFF. CDR3 in DNA: TGTGCCAGCATTCCAGGCTTGGGGACCGGGGAGCTGTTTTTT.

The rearrangement uses TRBV5-1 and TRBJ1-1, with a tentative D call TRBD1 (6 bases). The germline gives CDR1 SGHRS, CDR2 YFSETQ. The CDR3 extends over 14 amino acids. With 4 bases removed from V and 4 bases from J, the gap between germline ends came to 14 bases. In DNA form, the CDR3 reads TGCGCCAGCAGCCCGATTTTAGGGGGCACTGAAGCTTTCTTT. This translates into CASSPILGGTEAFF.

The chain uses TRBV9 and TRBJ1-2; weak D call: TRBD1 (6 bases). The CDR3 is 15 residues long. Trimming pared 0 bases from V and 4 bases from J, leaving 13 bases between. The V gene's germline CDR1 is SGDLS and CDR2 YYNGEE. CDR3 in DNA: TGTGCCAGCAGCGTAGGACCTGGACAGACCTATGGCTACACCTTC. Its protein product is CASSVGPGQTYGYTF.

This clone was found many times. V is TRBV2 and J is TRBJ2-5; 9 bases are a match to TRBD2. CDR1 is SNHLY and CDR2 is FYNNEI in the germline V gene. This CDR3 region has 14 residues. V lost 1 base to trimming and J lost 5 bases; unmatched junction nucleotides: 2. This chain's CDR3 is CASSEGTSVETQYF. In DNA, the CDR3 is TGTGCCAGCAGTGAAGGGACTAGCGTGGAGACCCAGTACTTC.

This sequence joins TRBV9 and TRBJ1-2; D gene ambiguous. V lost 5 bases and J 0 bases, leaving 8 bases between the germline ends. This CDR3 contains 13 residues. CDR1 and CDR2 from the germline V gene are SGDLS and YYNGEE. The CDR3 region is CASSEITNYGYTF. CDR3 nucleotides: TGTGCCAGCAGTGAAATTACTAACTATGGCTACACCTTC.

V gene TRBV14 combines with J gene TRBJ1-3; D may be TRBD1 (5 bases). This CDR3 has 16 amino acids. V lost 4 bases and J 2 bases, leaving 15 bases between the germline ends. CDR1 SGHDN and CDR2 FVKESK come from the germline V gene. In DNA form, the CDR3 reads TGTGCCAGCAGCCCGAATCTCGGGGGTACTGGAAACACCATATATTTT. Amino acid sequence: CASSPNLGGTGNTIYF.

On this clone: Other DNA sequences in this sample translate to the same CDR3. The chain combines TRBV7-9 with TRBJ2-5; TRBD2 might be the D (5 bases). Germline V gene sequence: CDR1 SEHNR, CDR2 FQNEAQ (reference sequence). V was cut by 2 bases and J by 1 base, with 8 bases left in between. The CDR3 is made up of 14 amino acids. Here the CDR3 DNA reads TGTGCCAGCAGCTTAAGCGGCAGCCAAGAGACCCAGTACTTC. Amino acids: CASSLSGSQETQYF. Full variable domain (outside the CDR3, taken from reference TRBV7-9 and TRBJ2-5): DTGVSQNPRHKITKRGQNVTFRCDPISEHNRLYWYRQTLGQGPEFLTYFQNEAQLEKSRLLSDRFSAERPKGSFSTLEIQRTEQGDSAMYLCASSLSGSQETQYFGPGTRLLVL.

The chain combines TRBV6-5 with TRBJ1-3; 7 bases are shared with TRBD1. The CDR3 consists of 15 residues. In germline, CDR1 is MNHEY, CDR2 SVGAGI. V gave up 6 bases and J gave up 0 bases; unmatched junction bases: 5. The CDR3 nucleotides are TGTGCCAGCAGGGGACAGCCTCTCTCTGGAAACACCATATATTTT. Translating it yields CASRGQPLSGNTIYF.

The CDR3 DNA reads as TGTGCCAGCAACAAAGCGGTACAACTGAAGAGCTCCTACGAGCAGTACTTC. This translates into CASNKAVQLKSSYEQYF. The V and J genes are TRBV11-1 and TRBJ2-7; the D gene is possibly TRBD2 (5 bases). V dropped 7 bases and J dropped 0 bases, with 22 bases sitting between them. The germline V gene encodes CDR1 SGHAT and CDR2 FQDESV (reference sequence). The CDR3 totals 17 residues.

The CDR3 loop reads CASRIAGGPTDTQYF. The CDR3 coding sequence is TGTGCCAGCAGAATAGCGGGGGGCCCCACAGATACGCAGTATTTT. The V and J genes are TRBV6-1 and TRBJ2-3; TRBD2 matches 10 bases. The CDR3 runs 15 residues. Germline trimming cut 6 bases from V and 2 bases from J; bases unmatched to any gene: 5. Germline V CDR1 and CDR2: MNHNS, SASEGT.

Only a few counts were recorded for this clone. The chain joins TRBV6-1 to TRBJ2-2, with 7 bases lining up with TRBD1. From germline, CDR1 is MNHNS and CDR2 SASEGT. There are 14 residues in the CDR3. Unmatched junction bases numbered 5, after V lost 6 bases and J lost 4 bases. Written as DNA, the CDR3 is TGTGCCAGCAGCATACAGGGGCTCACCGGGGAGCTGTTTTTT. Translating gives CASSIQGLTGELFF.

As concerns this clone: Other nucleotide sequences in the sample specify the same CDR3. CDR3 sequence (DNA): TGTGCCAGCAGCTTGGCAGGGGGCGCTGCAGATACGCAGTATTTT. This encodes CASSLAGGAADTQYF. J is TRBJ2-3 and V is TRBV5-4; 8 bases fit TRBD1. This CDR3 is built from 15 residues. Germline loops: CDR1 SGHNT, CDR2 YYREEE (reference sequence). J lost 4 bases, V lost 0 bases, and 4 bases had no gene match.

The genes are TRBV9 and TRBJ1-3; 7 bases line up with TRBD1. V lost 3 bases, J lost 0 bases, and 6 bases stayed unmatched. The germline V gene has CDR1 SGDLS and CDR2 YYNGEE. This CDR3 spans 16 amino acids. This CDR3 is CASSARDSRSGNTIYF. The DNA for the CDR3 is TGTGCCAGCAGCGCCCGGGACAGCCGCTCTGGAAACACCATATATTTT. Full variable domain (missing parts from reference TRBV9 and TRBJ1-3): DSGVTQTPKHLITATGQRVTLRCSPRSGDLSVYWYQQSLDQGLQFLIQYYNGEERAKGNILERFSAQQFPDLHSELNLSSLELGDSALYFCASSARDSRSGNTIYFGEGSWLTVV.

This clone was detected a few times. This same CDR3 is encoded by further DNA sequences in the sample. The chain joins TRBV18 to TRBJ1-4; a possible D gene is TRBD1 (5 bases). Trimming removed 6 bases from V and 0 bases from J, with 8 bases in between. CDR1 and CDR2 (germline): KGHSH, LQKENI. The CDR3 spans 14 residues. The CDR3 loop reads CASSPTATNEKLFF. The CDR3 DNA is TGTGCCAGCTCCCCGACAGCAACTAATGAAAAACTGTTTTTT.

This clone was seen a few times. The genes are TRBV5-4 and TRBJ1-2; 7 bases fit TRBD1. The CDR3 extends over 15 amino acids. In germline, CDR1 is SGHNT, CDR2 YYREEE (reference sequence). Trimming cost V 2 bases and J 0 bases; bases outside gene matches: 4. CDR3 DNA sequence: TGTGCCAGCAGCTTCGGGACAGCCTCTAACTATGGCTACACCTTC. It yields the protein CASSFGTASNYGYTF.

The sample holds a few counts of this clone. Other DNA variants within this sample encode the same CDR3. The genes are TRBV5-1 and TRBJ1-4, with TRBD1 matching over 9 bases. The trim removed 3 bases at V and 1 base at J, leaving 1 base unmatched. The CDR3 contains 15 residues. The germline gives CDR1 SGHRS, CDR2 YFSETQ. Here the CDR3 DNA reads TGCGCCAGCAGCTCGACAGGGGGAACTAATGAAAAACTGTTTTTT. It codes for CASSSTGGTNEKLFF. The whole variable domain, remainder taken from reference TRBV5-1 and TRBJ1-4, is KAGVTQTPRYLIKTRGQQVTLSCSPISGHRSVSWYQQTPGQGLQFLFEYFSETQRNKGNFPGRFSGRQFSNSRSEMNVSTLELGDSALYLCASSSTGGTNEKLFFGSGTQLSVL.

This clone was recorded a few times. The rearrangement joins TRBV6-1 to TRBJ1-6; perhaps TRBD1 as D (5 bases). This CDR3 has 13 amino acids. CDR1 MNHNS and CDR2 SASEGT come from the germline V gene. V dropped 3 bases and J dropped 6 bases, with 6 bases sitting between them. The CDR3 DNA is TGTGCCAGCAGTGACAGGGTTAATTCACCCCTCCACTTT. Its translation: CASSDRVNSPLHF.

J is TRBJ1-2 and V is TRBV5-1, with 7 bases identical to TRBD1. The junction had 7 bases not matched to a gene; V was cut back by 3 bases and J by 5 bases. Germline CDR1 and CDR2: SGHRS and YFSETQ. The CDR3 contains 14 residues. CDR3 in DNA: TGCGCCAGCAGCTCCAGACAGGGTGGATATGGCTACACCTTC. Translation gives CASSSRQGGYGYTF.

This clone was seen at least ten times. The chain combines TRBV2 with TRBJ2-4, with 7 bases aligning to TRBD1. The germline V gene encodes CDR1 SNHLY and CDR2 FYNNEI. The V gene end was trimmed by 7 bases and the J gene end by 8 bases; junction bases not matched to a gene: 8. This CDR3 is built from 13 residues. CDR3 in amino acids: CASNTGEWDIQYF. CDR3 nucleotides: TGTGCCAGCAATACAGGGGAATGGGACATTCAGTACTTC.

This clone occurred many times. The chain recombines TRBV2 with TRBJ2-7; 9 nucleotides match TRBD1. Trimming at V came to 7 bases and at J to 4 bases, leaving 5 bases not matched to a gene. This CDR3 has 13 residues. Germline-derived CDR1 and CDR2 are SNHLY and FYNNEI. CDR3 residues: CASTMDRGYEQYF. The CDR3 DNA sequence: TGTGCCAGCACCATGGACAGGGGTTACGAGCAGTACTTC.

This clone was seen just once. The CDR3 coding sequence is TGTGCCAGCAGCCGCGGGGAGAGAAACACTGAAGCTTTCTTT. Its translation: CASSRGERNTEAFF. This chain uses TRBV5-4 with TRBJ1-1; no definite D call. The CDR3 totals 14 residues. The V end was cut by 4 bases, the J end by 2 bases, with 12 bases between. CDR1 SGHNT and CDR2 YYREEE come from the germline V gene (reference sequence).

This clone was seen a single time. V and J are TRBV10-3 and TRBJ2-3; TRBD2 aligns across 10 bases. CDR1 is ENHRY, CDR2 SYGVKD, per germline. Losses at the gene ends were 10 bases for V and 2 bases for J; bases not matched to a gene: 9. The CDR3 is 15 amino acids. DNA of the CDR3: TGTGCCACGACGACTAGCGGGTCCCTCACAGATACGCAGTATTTT. This encodes CATTTSGSLTDTQYF.

The rearrangement uses TRBV5-8 and TRBJ1-2; D is unresolved. Germline V gene lookup returns CDR1 SGHTS and CDR2 YDEGEE. The CDR3 runs to 15 residues. Trimming removed 4 bases from V and 2 bases from J, with 15 bases in between. Written as DNA, the CDR3 is TGTGCCAGCAGCCGGGAGGGAGAGACCAACTATGGCTACACCTTC. This sequence encodes CASSREGETNYGYTF.

The chain joins TRBV7-2 to TRBJ1-6, with a tentative D call TRBD1 (5 bases). Germline V lookup: CDR1 SGHTA, CDR2 FQGNSA. The CDR3 is 17 residues long. The V gene lost 1 base and the J gene lost 10 bases, with 20 bases spanning the gap. The CDR3 DNA reads TGTGCCAGCAGCTTAGGAGTATGGGGACGAGGCTGGTCACCCCTCCACTTT. Its protein is CASSLGVWGRGWSPLHF.

The rearrangement uses TRBV4-3 and TRBJ1-6; 8 bases map to TRBD1. This CDR3 comprises 16 residues. CDR1 is LGHNA and CDR2 is YSLEER in the germline V gene. Trimming took 3 bases from V and 8 from J; bases not matched to a gene: 9. The CDR3 is CASSQAHRQGYSPLHF. Here the CDR3 DNA reads TGCGCCAGCAGCCAGGCCCACAGACAGGGGTATTCACCCCTCCACTTT.

This chain links TRBV2 with TRBJ2-5; D is unclear. The length of the CDR3 is 13 residues. Germline loops: CDR1 SNHLY, CDR2 FYNNEI. With 3 bases removed from V and 4 bases from J, the gap between germline ends came to 9 bases. As DNA, the CDR3 is TGTGCCAGCAGTGATCGCCCGAGAGAGACCCAGTACTTC. Translating it yields CASSDRPRETQYF.

In its sample, this clone was seen once. The V and J genes are TRBV7-2 and TRBJ2-5; TRBD2 aligns across 10 bases. The germline V gene encodes CDR1 SGHTA and CDR2 FQGNSA. Germline trimming cut 4 bases from V and 5 bases from J; bases unmatched to any gene: 13. The CDR3 loop spans 17 amino acids. CDR3 DNA: TGTGCCAGCAGCTCGAAAGGGGTGACTAGCGGGTTCGAGACCCAGTACTTC. Amino acid sequence: CASSSKGVTSGFETQYF.